These 27 T cell receptor beta chains share one sample of origin, sequenced in a study of CXCR3-negative and CXCR3-positive naive CD8 T cells. UMI-labeled 5' RACE yielded the TRB cDNA libraries. Reprocessing the 5' RACE reads, TCRdb reports a single entry for every CDR3 protein and omits DNA. This table lists 92,000 or so distinct CDR3 sequences. The source material was naive CXCR3- CD8+ T cells from blood. Indicated subset: CD45RO-CCR7+CD27+CD95- naive CD8+ T cells lacking CXCR3 (TNR3-). The receptors here all came from a human donor in good health. Some clones in this sample may be carry-over from other donors' samples.

The genes are TRBV5-6 and TRBJ2-1; TCRdb's assignment of TRBD2 cannot be checked, as there is no DNA. CDR3 size: 15 residues. Germline-derived CDR1 and CDR2 are SGHDT and YYEEEE. The CDR3 sequence is CASSFLAGGPAEQFF.

This chain joins TRBV5-1 and TRBJ2-7; the D gene TCRdb calls, TRBD1, cannot be checked with no DNA. This CDR3 is built from 14 residues. Germline CDR1 is SGHRS and CDR2 is YFSETQ. This CDR3 is CASSLFTGDQEQYF.

The chain has TRBV7-9 and TRBJ1-1; TCRdb proposes TRBD1, but this gene call is untestable without DNA. There are 14 residues in the CDR3. CDR1 is SEHNR and CDR2 is FQNEAQ in the germline V gene (reference sequence). This chain's CDR3 is CASSHRERDTEAFF.

V and J are TRBV20-1 and TRBJ2-3; lacking DNA, the TRBD2 call made by TCRdb goes unchecked. CDR3 length equals 16 residues. Germline CDR1 and CDR2: DFQATT and SNEGSKA (reference sequence). The CDR3 protein is CSAKGGEDSVTDTQYF.

The chain is built from TRBV29-1 and TRBJ2-7; TCRdb gives TRBD1 as the D gene, but with no DNA this cannot be confirmed. Germline CDR1 and CDR2: SQVTM and ANQGSEA. CDR3 length equals 12 residues. This CDR3 is CSVLAGEREQYF.

J is TRBJ2-1 and V is TRBV5-1. CDR3 size: 13 residues. Germline V gives CDR1 SGHRS, CDR2 YFSETQ. CDR3 loop: CASSFELAIEQFF.

The gene calls are TRBV2 and TRBJ2-5; TCRdb proposes TRBD1, but this gene call is untestable without DNA. Looked up from germline, CDR1 is SNHLY and CDR2 is FYNNEI. CDR3 length: 13 amino acids. The CDR3 region is CASSTGLGETQYF.

The chain employs TRBV12-5 and TRBJ2-5; there is no DNA to check the TCRdb D call of TRBD2. The CDR3 length is 15 residues. The V gene's germline CDR1 is LGHNT and CDR2 FRNRAP. CDR3 protein: CASASFAGGQETQYF.

This chain links TRBV7-9 with TRBJ2-1; TCRdb gives TRBD1 as the D gene, but with no DNA this cannot be confirmed. Germline assignment: CDR1 SEHNR and CDR2 FQNEAQ (reference sequence). CDR3 length: 15 residues. The CDR3: CASSSRTWPDNEQFF.

The V call is TRBV28, the J call TRBJ1-1; TCRdb's D call, TRBD1, is unchecked because there is no DNA. Germline V lookup: CDR1 MDHEN, CDR2 SYDVKM. CDR3 size: 16 residues. The chain's CDR3 is CASSFYPGMGNTEAFF.

This rearrangement joins TRBV7-2 to TRBJ2-7; the TCRdb D gene call, TRBD2, has no DNA to confirm it. There are 13 residues in the CDR3. The germline V gene has CDR1 SGHTA and CDR2 FQGNSA. The CDR3 loop is CASSLLSGSEQYF.

The chain has TRBV29-1 and TRBJ1-2. In germline, CDR1 is SQVTM, CDR2 ANQGSEA. This CDR3 contains 15 residues. The CDR3 spells CSSAGFGDSHYGYTF.

The CDR3 loop is CSPKGTGELFF. The chain joins TRBV29-1 to TRBJ2-2. The V gene's germline CDR1 is SQVTM and CDR2 ANQGSEA. The CDR3 covers 11 residues.

The rearrangement links TRBV30 to TRBJ2-3. The CDR3 sequence is 11 residues long. Germline V lookup: CDR1 GTSNPN, CDR2 SVGIG (reference sequence). This CDR3 is CAWLSTDTQYF.

The J gene is TRBJ1-2, the V gene TRBV6-6; TCRdb proposes TRBD1, but this gene call is untestable without DNA. The germline V gene has CDR1 MNHNY and CDR2 SVGAGI (reference sequence). The CDR3 sequence is 16 residues long. The CDR3 protein is CASSYKGQEINYGYTF.

The chain is built from TRBV7-9 and TRBJ1-1. Germline assignment: CDR1 SEHNR and CDR2 FQNEAQ (reference sequence). CDR3 length equals 13 residues. CDR3 protein: CASSSQLLRWAFF.

The chain carries TRBV20-1 and TRBJ2-1; checking the TCRdb D call of TRBD1 is not possible without DNA. The length of the CDR3 is 16 residues. Germline CDR1 reads DFQATT; CDR2 reads SNEGSKA (reference sequence). The CDR3 sequence is CSARDPLAGAINEQFF.

The rearrangement joins TRBV5-1 to TRBJ2-7; as DNA is missing, the TRBD1 call by TCRdb cannot be tested. This CDR3 has 13 residues. Germline V gene lookup returns CDR1 SGHRS and CDR2 YFSETQ. The CDR3 region is CASATGQGYEQYF. Drawing the rest from reference TRBV5-1 and TRBJ2-7, the complete variable domain is KAGVTQTPRYLIKTRGQQVTLSCSPISGHRSVSWYQQTPGQGLQFLFEYFSETQRNKGNFPGRFSGRQFSNSRSEMNVSTLELGDSALYLCASATGQGYEQYFGPGTRLTVT.

The V gene is TRBV28, the J gene TRBJ2-3; TCRdb's D call of TRBD1 is untestable without DNA. The CDR3 is 15 residues long. Germline CDR1 MDHEN, CDR2 SYDVKM. CDR3 loop: CASSLSGATTDTQYF.

The chain carries TRBV7-9 and TRBJ2-1. The CDR3 contains 11 residues. Germline CDR1 SEHNR, CDR2 FQNEAQ (reference sequence). Here the CDR3 reads CASSYRVEQFF.

This chain uses TRBV3-1 with TRBJ2-3; the D gene TCRdb calls, TRBD2, cannot be checked with no DNA. This CDR3 has 16 amino acids. Germline assignment: CDR1 LGHDT and CDR2 YNNKEL (reference sequence). The CDR3 sequence: CASSPPPGGLTDTQYF.

The chain uses TRBV6-2 or TRBV6-3 and TRBJ1-1. Germline V gives CDR1 MNHEY, CDR2 SVGEGT. This CDR3 region has 14 residues. CDR3 amino acids: CASSLSNLATEAFF.

The chain links TRBV11-2 to TRBJ2-4; TCRdb picks TRBD1, but there is no DNA to check that call. Germline CDR1 reads SGHAT; CDR2 reads FQNNGV. The CDR3 is made up of 17 amino acids. This CDR3 reads CASSLEGTTRAKNIQYF. The complete variable domain, with remaining parts taken from reference TRBV11-2 and TRBJ2-4, reads EAGVAQSPRYKIIEKRQSVAFWCNPISGHATLYWYQQILGQGPKLLIQFQNNGVVDDSQLPKDRFSAERLKGVDSTLKIQPAKLEDSAVYLCASSLEGTTRAKNIQYFGAGTRLSVL.

The CDR3 protein is CASKYPGDNTEAFF. The chain employs TRBV6-2 or TRBV6-3 and TRBJ1-1; the D gene TCRdb calls, TRBD1, cannot be checked with no DNA. The CDR3 spans 14 residues. Germline assignment: CDR1 MNHEY and CDR2 SVGEGT.

The chain recombines TRBV5-6 with TRBJ2-7. The CDR3 has 14 amino acids. CDR1 and CDR2 from the germline V gene are SGHDT and YYEEEE. CDR3 protein: CASSLGADAHEQYF.

The CDR3 here is CSAPTGTGVTEAFF. The V call is TRBV20-1, the J call TRBJ1-1; there is no DNA to check the TCRdb D call of TRBD1. The CDR3 length is 14 residues. Germline V gene data show CDR1 as DFQATT and CDR2 as SNEGSKA (reference sequence).

This chain connects TRBV6-5 to TRBJ2-1; no DNA is available, so the TRBD1 call from TCRdb remains unchecked. The CDR3 is 15 amino acids. Germline V gene lookup returns CDR1 MNHEY and CDR2 SVGAGI. The CDR3 is CASSYSVRVYNEQFF.